The clone carrying this T cell receptor (beta chain) was seen at least ten times. The antigen remains undetermined. The data belong to a study of regulatory T cells in long-lasting Graves disease. Study as a whole: Antithyroid drug exposure in newly diagnosed Graves' patients had lasted under 3 months.

Arm-PCR of CDR3 regions and iRepertoire HTBI primers were the basis on which TCR beta libraries were built. One entry per CDR3 protein results from TCRdb running MiXCR on the multiplex PCR reads. The sample has 200,000 to 250,000 distinct CDR3 sequences; approximately 18% are singletons. Time point: newly diagnosed GD, antithyroid drugs for less than 3 months. PBMCs provided the RNA from which the TCR library was made. This CDR3 contains 15 residues. The V and J ends lost 5 bases and 12 bases, in that order; junction bases with no gene match: 7. The germline V gene has CDR1 SEHNR and CDR2 FQNEAQ (reference sequence). Study-level points and caveats: Persistent Graves' patients had lower TCR diversity than newly diagnosed ones. Under persistent disease, TRBV28, TRBJ1-2 and TRBJ2-5 were used preferentially. Relative to new patients (approximately 960), persistent patients exhibited greater sharing of public clonotypes (around 3,000).

The sample was also reused in another study, on T cells in Graves' hyperthyroidism and ophthalmopathy.

This receptor was taken from a woman aged 25 to 45 with Graves disease. The sample was peripheral blood mononuclear cells (PBMCs), taken at new diagnosis, from a patient treated with antithyroid drugs. The rearrangement uses TRBV7-9 and TRBJ2-1; TRBD2 aligns across 16 bases. CDR3 protein: CASSAGTSGRAVQFF. As DNA, the CDR3 is TGTGCCAGCAGCGCCGGGACTAGCGGGAGGGCCGTGCAGTTCTTC.